Listed below are T cell receptor beta chains from one sample, sequenced in a study of PD-1 blockade in mismatch repair-deficient tumors. TCRdb's copy holds only in-frame clones and misses some; the assay was immunoSEQ multiplex PCR. The repertoire has over 100,000 clones, about 74% of them found once; the top ten carry 4.7%. The sample consisted of peripheral blood, taken 60 weeks after starting pembrolizumab. Receptors originate from an adult with mismatch repair-deficient cancer. CDR3s include the opening cysteine and the closing phenylalanine or tryptophan. Fields, in order: D gene, CDR3 length, clone size, J gene, V gene, CDR3 DNA, CDR3 protein. A D gene is named only where the DNA matches it firmly. Some rows mark clone size as missing; the rest say once, few, many or name a class of expanded clone.

TRBD1 14 NA TRBJ2-7 TRBV19 TGTGCCAGTAGCCGGGACAGGGATCAGTACGAGCAGTACTTC CASSRDRDQYEQYF
NA 14 NA TRBJ2-4 TRBV9 TGTGCCAGCACCGCGGAGGGAGGCAAAAACATTCAGTACTTC CASTAEGGKNIQYF
TRBD2 19 NA TRBJ2-2 TRBV7-9 TGTGCCAGCAGCACCACTCTAGCGGGAGGGCCCTATTTTTACGGGGAGCTGTTTTTT CASSTTLAGGPYFYGELFF
NA 13 NA TRBJ1-4 TRBV2 TGTGCCACCGGGGGTGGCAGGGCTGAAAAACTGTTTTTT CATGGGRAEKLFF
TRBD1 16 few TRBJ1-5 TRBV30 TGTGCCTGGAGTCATTGGGACAGGGGGGGGGCTCAGCCCCAGCATTTT CAWSHWDRGGAQPQHF
TRBD1 14 few TRBJ2-3 TRBV5-1 TGCGCCAGCAGCTTAACAGGGGGCCACGATACGCAGTATTTT CASSLTGGHDTQYF
NA 11 NA TRBJ2-1 TRBV20-1 TGCAGTGCAAACGTACCCGGGGGGCAGTTCTTC CSANVPGGQFF
TRBD2 14 NA TRBJ2-3 TRBV6-5 TGTGCCACCTCTTCCAGCGGGGACACAGATACGCAGTATTTT CATSSSGDTDTQYF
NA 14 once TRBJ1-5 TRBV9 TGTGCCAGCAGCGTTGGACGGGGCGATCAGCCCCAGCATTTT CASSVGRGDQPQHF
NA 13 NA TRBJ1-5 TRBV27 TGTGCCAGCAGTTTAAAGGGGGATCAGCCCCAGCATTTT CASSLKGDQPQHF
TRBD1 14 few TRBJ1-1 TRBV7-3 TGTGCCAGCAGCTCCACAGGGGCCGACACTGAAGCTTTCTTT CASSSTGADTEAFF